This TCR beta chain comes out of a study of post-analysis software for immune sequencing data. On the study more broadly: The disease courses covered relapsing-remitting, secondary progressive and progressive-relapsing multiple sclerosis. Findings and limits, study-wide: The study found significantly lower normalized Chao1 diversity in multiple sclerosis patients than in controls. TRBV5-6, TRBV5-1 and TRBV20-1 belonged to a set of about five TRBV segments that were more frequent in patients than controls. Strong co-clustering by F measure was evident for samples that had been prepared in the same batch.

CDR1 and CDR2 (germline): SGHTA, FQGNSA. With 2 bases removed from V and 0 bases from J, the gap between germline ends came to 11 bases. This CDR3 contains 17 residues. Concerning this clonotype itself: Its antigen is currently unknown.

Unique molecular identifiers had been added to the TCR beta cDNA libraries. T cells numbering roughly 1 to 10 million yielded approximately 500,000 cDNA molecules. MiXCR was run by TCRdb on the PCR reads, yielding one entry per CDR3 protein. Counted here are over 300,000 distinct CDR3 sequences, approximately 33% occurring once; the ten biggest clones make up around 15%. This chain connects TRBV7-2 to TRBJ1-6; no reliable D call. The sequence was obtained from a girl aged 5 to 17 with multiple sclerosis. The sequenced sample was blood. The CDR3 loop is CASSLKGLSSYNSPLHF. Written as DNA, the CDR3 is TGTGCCAGCAGCTTAAAAGGCTTGAGCTCCTATAATTCACCCCTCCACTTT.